The present T cell receptor beta chain was sequenced within a study of a mutant IDH1 vaccine in newly diagnosed glioma. Study-wide background: Vaccine dosing followed radiotherapy by 4-6 weeks, or accompanied temozolomide cycles. Earlier care involved radiotherapy, temozolomide, or both, and the majority received both.

With V trimmed by 5 bases and J by 5 bases, 8 bases remained unmatched. Germline CDR1 is LNHDA and CDR2 is SQIVND (reference sequence). CDR3 length: 14 residues. Time point indicated: week 5, during vaccination. Each dose of the vaccine consisted of 300 ug of mutant IDH1 20-mer peptide, with topical imiquimod. As for this clone: Its antigen is undetermined.

Method: immunoSEQ multiplex PCR; TCRdb's copy keeps in-frame clones and lacks some. This table has around 61,000 clones, about 90% appearing once. The source of this sequence is a woman in her 40s with glioma. This rearrangement joins TRBV19 to TRBJ1-2, with TRBD1 identical over 7 bases. The sample in question was PBMCs, obtained from a glioma patient whose treatment included an IDH1 peptide vaccine. The CDR3: CASSPWGQKYGYTF. The CDR3 nucleotides read TGTGCCAGTAGTCCCTGGGGACAGAAATATGGCTACACCTTC. Looking up the rest from reference TRBV19 and TRBJ1-2 gives the full variable domain: DGGITQSPKYLFRKEGQNVTLSCEQNLNHDAMYWYRQDPGQGLRLIYYSQIVNDFQKGDIAEGYSVSREKKESFPLTVTSAQKNPTAFYLCASSPWGQKYGYTFGSGTRLTVV.